The 7 T cell receptor beta chains listed next were all sequenced from one sample in a study of regulatory T cells in long-lasting Graves disease. Regarding time point: newly diagnosed GD, antithyroid drugs for less than 3 months. PBMC RNA was the source of the TCR library. The TCR beta library used iRepertoire HTBI primers with Arm-PCR amplification of CDR3. TCRdb recomputed calls from the multiplex PCR reads with MiXCR, one row per CDR3 protein. Of around 230,000 distinct CDR3 sequences listed, about a sixth are singletons. This specimen was peripheral blood mononuclear cells (PBMCs), taken at new diagnosis, from a patient treated with antithyroid drugs. These receptors were taken from a female donor with Graves disease.

This clonotype came up many times. CDR3 region: CATLGTAYGYTF. The CDR3 DNA reads TGTGCCACCCTCGGGACGGCCTATGGCTACACCTTC. This rearrangement joins TRBV10-3 to TRBJ1-2, with D possibly being TRBD1 (5 bases). This CDR3 comprises 12 residues. V shed 10 bases and J shed 4 bases, with 13 bases lying between them. The germline CDR1 and CDR2 sequences are ENHRY and SYGVKD.

This clonotype has ten or more counts. The chain combines TRBV2 with TRBJ1-2; D remains ambiguous. Deletions cut 11 bases from V and 8 bases from J, with 15 bases between. The CDR3 sequence is 11 residues long. The germline CDR1 and CDR2 sequences are SNHLY and FYNNEI. In DNA, the CDR3 is TGTGCCGAAAGAAAGGGTGTCGGCTACACCTTC. Amino acid sequence: CAERKGVGYTF.

This clonotype has a count of ten or more. In DNA, the CDR3 is TGTGCCAGCAGTTTCGGCGGGAGGGCCGGAGATACGCAGTATTTT. This sequence encodes CASSFGGRAGDTQYF. This sequence joins TRBV28 and TRBJ2-3; TRBD2 matches at 9 bases. V trimming: 3 bases; J trimming: 5 bases; junction bases outside the gene matches: 6. Germline assignment: CDR1 MDHEN and CDR2 SYDVKM. This CDR3 spans 15 amino acids.

This clonotype has just one count. This rearrangement joins TRBV2 to TRBJ1-1; no firm D call. V gave up 5 bases and J gave up 0 bases, with 13 bases separating them. CDR1 is SNHLY and CDR2 is FYNNEI in the germline V gene. This CDR3 comprises 15 residues. CDR3 in amino acids: CASSLSESVNTEAFF. In DNA form, the CDR3 reads TGTGCCAGCAGTCTTTCTGAGTCTGTGAACACTGAAGCTTTCTTT.

This rearrangement joins TRBV18 to TRBJ1-4; 9 bases line up with TRBD1. This CDR3 contains 17 residues. V was clipped by 1 base and J by 2 bases; unmatched bases: 5. The germline CDR1 and CDR2 sequences are KGHSH and LQKENI. DNA of the CDR3: TGTGCCAGCTCACCACTTACCGGACAGGGGACTAATGAAAAACTGTTTTTT. Translated: CASSPLTGQGTNEKLFF.

The table lists this clonotype with many counts. The chain joins TRBV30 to TRBJ1-6; D gene unclear. Germline CDR1 GTSNPN, CDR2 SVGIG (reference sequence). Trimming pared 0 bases from V and 0 bases from J, leaving 12 bases between. CDR3 size: 17 residues. The CDR3 nucleotides are TGTGCCTGGAGTGTACTTCGGCACAGCTCCTATAATTCACCCCTCCACTTT. Its protein product is CAWSVLRHSSYNSPLHF.

For this clonotype: A much larger clone sits a single nucleotide away, making a read error possible. The rearrangement joins TRBV20-1 to TRBJ2-3; D unresolved. Germline V lookup: CDR1 DFQATT, CDR2 SNEGSKA (reference sequence). The CDR3 loop spans 11 amino acids. Trimming left V 7 bases short and J 5 bases short, with 10 bases between. CDR3 loop: CSDVQIDTQYF. DNA for the CDR3: TGCAGTGACGTGCAGATAGATACGCAGTATTTT.